A single sample gave rise to the 16 T cell receptor beta chains below, sequenced in a study of tumor-infiltrating lymphocytes in localized non-small cell lung cancer. Using immunoSEQ multiplex PCR, the repertoire was profiled, and TCRdb retains in-frame clones only, with some absent. This sample has 13,000 to 15,000 clones, with approximately 85% found just once. Sample: lung tumor tissue. These receptor sequences come from a human donor with non-small cell lung cancer.

The rearrangement links TRBV5-1 to TRBJ2-1; D is possibly TRBD2 (6 bases). Trimming took 0 bases from V and 1 from J, leaving 14 bases between them. The CDR3 has 17 amino acids. Germline V gives CDR1 SGHRS, CDR2 YFSETQ. CDR3: CASSLAPSAGSYNEQFF. The CDR3 region has the DNA TGCGCCAGCAGCTTGGCACCCTCCGCGGGGTCCTACAATGAGCAGTTCTTC.

This clone was counted between two and nine times. The rearrangement uses TRBV18 and TRBJ2-7; 11 bases match TRBD2. The germline V gene encodes CDR1 KGHSH and CDR2 LQKENI. This CDR3 is built from 15 residues. With 3 bases clipped from V and 3 bases from J, the junction kept 4 bases outside the gene matches. The CDR3 loop reads CASSPPGTSGYEQYF. The CDR3 DNA reads TGTGCCAGCTCACCTCCCGGGACTAGCGGCTACGAGCAGTACTTC.

The chain combines TRBV6-5 with TRBJ1-4; TRBD1 might be the D (5 bases). CDR1 and CDR2 (germline): MNHEY, SVGAGI. This CDR3 has 14 amino acids. The V and J ends lost 4 bases and 7 bases respectively, with 13 bases between them. The CDR3 loop is CASSSFGTPEKLFF. The DNA of the CDR3 is TGTGCCAGCAGTTCGTTCGGGACTCCTGAAAAACTGTTTTTT.

In nucleotides, the CDR3 is TGTGCCTGGAGTCAGGGAGGGAGCAATCAGCCCCAGCATTTT. This sequence encodes CAWSQGGSNQPQHF. The chain joins TRBV30 to TRBJ1-5, with D possibly matching TRBD1 (5 bases). Germline values: CDR1 GTSNPN, CDR2 SVGIG (reference sequence). The CDR3 sequence is 14 residues long. V lost 2 bases and J lost 1, with 9 bases in between.

The chain has TRBV7-3 and TRBJ2-2, with D unresolved. The CDR3 covers 12 residues. V lost 8 bases and J 5 bases, leaving 9 bases between the germline ends. Germline V CDR1 and CDR2: SGHTA, FQGTGA. In nucleotides, the CDR3 is TGTGCCAGCGGAACCTCTACCGGGGAGCTGTTTTTT. Amino acid sequence: CASGTSTGELFF.

The chain carries TRBV7-2 and TRBJ1-1; D gene uncertain. The CDR3 contains 14 residues. Per germline, CDR1 SGHTA and CDR2 FQGNSA. The V gene lost 5 bases and the J gene lost 1 base, with 11 bases spanning the gap. This CDR3 reads CASSGGNRNTEAFF. The CDR3, as DNA: TGTGCCAGCAGCGGAGGGAATAGGAACACTGAAGCTTTCTTT.

This clone is a singleton in its sample. The chain links TRBV15 to TRBJ2-3; D is uncertain. The V and J ends lost 5 bases and 4 bases respectively, with 13 bases between them. The CDR3 runs to 14 residues. CDR1 LNHNV and CDR2 YYDKDF come from the germline V gene (reference sequence). The CDR3 DNA follows: TGTGCCACCAGCCTGAAGGGTGGACCAGATACGCAGTATTTT. Protein: CATSLKGGPDTQYF.

The CDR3 bases are TGTGCCAGCAGTGGGGGGACAGAAGAGACCCAGTACTTC. It specifies CASSGGTEETQYF. V usage is TRBV2 and J usage is TRBJ2-5; 7 bases align to TRBD1. The V and J ends lost 4 bases and 3 bases, in that order; junction bases with no gene match: 2. The CDR3 runs 13 residues. Germline V lookup: CDR1 SNHLY, CDR2 FYNNEI.

The chain recombines TRBV6-6 with TRBJ2-1, with 9 bases that match TRBD2. CDR3 length: 13 amino acids. Looked up from germline, CDR1 is MNHNY and CDR2 is SVGAGI (reference sequence). The V segment lost 2 bases and the J segment 9 bases; nucleotides outside the gene matches: 2. The CDR3 nucleotides are TGTGCCAGCAGTTACGCGACTAGCGGTGAGCAGTTCTTC. This encodes CASSYATSGEQFF.

The rearrangement joins TRBV7-2 to TRBJ2-3; D perhaps matches TRBD2 (6 bases). CDR3 size: 17 residues. V lost 5 bases, J lost 3 bases, and 21 bases lay in between. Germline CDR1 and CDR2: SGHTA and FQGNSA. This CDR3 is CASSGPPGLGMTDTQYF. CDR3 nucleotide sequence: TGTGCCAGCAGCGGACCCCCGGGACTGGGAATGACAGATACGCAGTATTTT.

The rearrangement links TRBV18 to TRBJ2-2; tentative D call: TRBD2 (5 bases). Trimming took off 4 bases at V and 0 bases at J, with 9 bases between the two ends. The CDR3 runs to 15 residues. Germline-derived CDR1 and CDR2 are KGHSH and LQKENI. The CDR3 nucleotides are TGTGCCAGCTCACTTACGACTACGAACACCGGGGAGCTGTTTTTT. It is translated as CASSLTTTNTGELFF.

Only a few counts were recorded for this clone. The chain combines TRBV7-2 with TRBJ1-2; D unclear. The CDR3 consists of 14 residues. CDR1 and CDR2 (germline): SGHTA, FQGNSA. The germline V and J ends were trimmed by 1 base and 4 bases, with 10 bases remaining between them. The CDR3 bases are TGTGCCAGCAGCTTAGGATTTGTGGCCTATGGCTACACCTTC. It specifies CASSLGFVAYGYTF.

The chain joins TRBV27 to TRBJ2-3; possible D gene TRBD2, 5 bases. The CDR3 consists of 13 residues. Trimming took 0 bases from V and 5 from J, leaving 6 bases between them. CDR1 MNHEY and CDR2 SMNVEV come from the germline V gene (reference sequence). The CDR3 DNA sequence: TGTGCCAGCAGTTTATCAGGGAGAGATACGCAGTATTTT. Translating gives CASSLSGRDTQYF.

The chain recombines TRBV9 with TRBJ2-3; tentative D call: TRBD1 (6 bases). The CDR3 extends over 16 amino acids. V lost 0 bases and J lost 2, with 13 bases in between. Germline values: CDR1 SGDLS, CDR2 YYNGEE. CDR3 bases: TGTGCCAGCAGCGTAGCCGGCAGGGGAGCCACAGATACGCAGTATTTT. Its protein is CASSVAGRGATDTQYF. Based on the CDR3 plus reference TRBV9 and TRBJ2-3, the full variable domain is DSGVTQTPKHLITATGQRVTLRCSPRSGDLSVYWYQQSLDQGLQFLIQYYNGEERAKGNILERFSAQQFPDLHSELNLSSLELGDSALYFCASSVAGRGATDTQYFGPGTRLTVL.

V is TRBV7-2 and J is TRBJ1-5, with a weak D call TRBD1 (6 bases). Trimming shortened V by 0 bases and J by 5 bases, and 11 bases separated the two germline ends. CDR3 length: 15 residues. Per the germline V gene, CDR1 is SGHTA and CDR2 is FQGNSA. This chain's CDR3 is CASSLAQGPYQPQHF. For the CDR3, the DNA is TGTGCCAGCAGCTTAGCGCAGGGGCCTTATCAGCCCCAGCATTTT.

The chain links TRBV2 to TRBJ2-2, with D hard to call. The CDR3 runs 14 residues. Germline V gene sequence: CDR1 SNHLY, CDR2 FYNNEI. V was cut by 5 bases and J by 2 bases, with 9 bases left in between. CDR3 residues: CASSQETNTGELFF. The CDR3 nucleotides are TGTGCCAGCAGTCAGGAGACTAACACCGGGGAGCTGTTTTTT.